This T cell receptor beta chain appears in the sequencing data of a study of T cells in Graves' hyperthyroidism and ophthalmopathy. Study-wide results and caveats: The model foresaw ophthalmopathy a median about 6.5 months prior to onset. In blood, most of the thyroid clonotypes expanded above 0.001 were also present.

Amplification yielded TCR beta CDR3 regions, with RNA transcripts as the source. The TCR CDR3 was amplified in a first-round RT-PCR using the HTBI primer set. TCRdb reprocessed the multiplex PCR reads via MiXCR and lists one record per CDR3 protein. The sample includes about 600,000 distinct CDR3 sequences, approximately 15% of them seen just once. This clonotype was seen many times. The antigen remains undetermined. Losses at the gene ends were 2 bases for V and 6 bases for J; bases not matched to a gene: 9. The CDR3 extends over 16 amino acids. Germline loops: CDR1 MNHNS, CDR2 SASEGT. At least 3 on the Clinical Activity Score was recorded for ophthalmopathy patients, who also had NOSPECS grade at least 4 and duration under 3 months.

The receptor's source is a woman younger than 30 with Graves' ophthalmopathy. Specimen: blood. This rearrangement joins TRBV6-1 to TRBJ1-4, with 7 bases fitting TRBD1. CDR3 residues: CASSETARTGYEKLFF. The CDR3, as DNA: TGTGCCAGCAGTGAAACCGCCCGGACAGGATATGAAAAACTGTTTTTT.